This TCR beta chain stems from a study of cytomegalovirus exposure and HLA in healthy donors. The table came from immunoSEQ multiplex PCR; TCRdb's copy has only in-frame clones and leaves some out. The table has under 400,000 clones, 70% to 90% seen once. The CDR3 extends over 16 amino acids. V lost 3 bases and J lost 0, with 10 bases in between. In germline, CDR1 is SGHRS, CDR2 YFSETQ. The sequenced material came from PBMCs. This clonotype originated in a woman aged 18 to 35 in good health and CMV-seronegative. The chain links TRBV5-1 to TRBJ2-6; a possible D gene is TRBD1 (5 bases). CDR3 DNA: TGCGCCAGCAGCTCGACAGCGATCTCTGGGGCCAACGTCCTGACTTTC. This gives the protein CASSSTAISGANVLTF.